The 7 T cell receptor beta chains below come from one sample, sequenced in a study of Ad26.COV2.S vaccination and SARS-CoV-2 variants. Treatment indicated: some 19 received Ad26.COV2.S at low or high dose, single or two shots; about 5 received placebo; per-sample allocation not given. Specimen acquisition occurred on day 63 following the initial vaccine or placebo injection. The method was immunoSEQ multiplex PCR; TCRdb's version includes in-frame clones alone and lacks a portion of them. In the table there are roughly 420,000 clones, roughly 90% of which are singletons. This material consisted of peripheral blood, taken in a trial of Ad26.COV2.S vaccine versus placebo. Every receptor here comes from a person between 18 and 65 years old who received the Ad26.COV2.S COVID-19 vaccine or a placebo.

The V and J genes are TRBV6-6 and TRBJ2-3; D is perhaps TRBD1 (5 bases). Germline V CDR1 and CDR2: MNHNY, SVGAGI (reference sequence). V lost 7 bases and J 3 bases, leaving 17 bases between the germline ends. The length of the CDR3 is 15 residues. This CDR3 reads CASTIGVGPTDTQYF. Written as DNA, the CDR3 is TGTGCCAGCACTATAGGGGTGGGGCCAACAGATACGCAGTATTTT.

In its sample, this clone was seen a few times. The chain has TRBV30 and TRBJ1-3; D may be TRBD1 (5 bases). The CDR3 sequence is 15 residues long. With 4 bases removed from V and 3 bases from J, the gap between germline ends came to 16 bases. CDR1 is GTSNPN, CDR2 SVGIG, per germline (reference sequence). CDR3 in amino acids: CAWTSGHFVGNTIYF. The CDR3 DNA reads TGTGCCTGGACCTCAGGACATTTTGTTGGAAACACCATATATTTT.

This chain's CDR3 is CAISERTGMDEQYF. The DNA of the CDR3 is TGTGCCATCAGTGAGAGGACAGGGATGGACGAGCAGTACTTC. The chain joins TRBV10-3 to TRBJ2-7; TRBD1 matches at 8 bases. Germline CDR1 ENHRY, CDR2 SYGVKD. The CDR3 extends over 14 amino acids. With 2 bases clipped from V and 5 bases from J, the junction kept 5 bases outside the gene matches.

J is TRBJ1-4 and V is TRBV15, with TRBD1 matching 8 bases. J gave up 7 bases and V 4 bases, and 11 bases lay outside the gene matches. The CDR3 contains 16 residues. The germline V gene has CDR1 LNHNV and CDR2 YYDKDF (reference sequence). The CDR3 DNA reads TGTGCCACCAGCAAACTTGAAGACAGGGGTGGTGAAAAACTGTTTTTT. It encodes CATSKLEDRGGEKLFF. Full variable domain (missing parts from reference TRBV15 and TRBJ1-4): DAMVIQNPRYQVTQFGKPVTLSCSQTLNHNVMYWYQQKSSQAPKLLFHYYDKDFNNEADTPDNFQSRRPNTSFCFLDIRSPGLGDTAMYLCATSKLEDRGGEKLFFGSGTQLSVL.

In this sample, this clone turned up once. The genes are TRBV9 and TRBJ1-1; no clear D gene. CDR3 length equals 14 residues. The V end lost 0 bases, the J end lost 1 base, and 7 bases lay between the germline ends. Looked up from germline, CDR1 is SGDLS and CDR2 is YYNGEE. The CDR3 region has the DNA TGTGCCAGCAGCGTAGCCAGAGAGAACACTGAAGCTTTCTTT. This translates into CASSVARENTEAFF.

The chain employs TRBV6-1 and TRBJ1-5; no reliable D call. The CDR3 contains 16 residues. Germline V lookup: CDR1 MNHNS, CDR2 SASEGT. Trimming removed 1 base from V and 3 bases from J, with 13 bases in between. Here the CDR3 DNA reads TGTGCCAGCAGTGAAGTGGGCGGATTTTCCAATCAGCCCCAGCATTTT. This gives the protein CASSEVGGFSNQPQHF.

The genes are TRBV5-4 and TRBJ2-5; 7 nucleotides match TRBD1. Per the germline V gene, CDR1 is SGHNT and CDR2 is YYREEE (reference sequence). The CDR3 length is 16 residues. Trimming cost V 4 bases and J 5 bases; bases outside gene matches: 14. The DNA of the CDR3 is TGTGCCAGCAGCCCAGGACAGGCCCATCTTGGGGAGACCCAGTACTTC. It is translated as CASSPGQAHLGETQYF.